A selection of T cell receptor beta chains follows, all from one sample in a study of cytomegalovirus exposure and HLA in healthy donors. Only in-frame clones appear in the TCRdb table, and some are missing; sequencing was by immunoSEQ multiplex PCR. The profile shows 250,000 to 400,000 clones, roughly 87% of them singletons. The specimen sequenced was PBMCs. The receptors come from a man aged 30 to 45 in good health and CMV-seronegative. Each CDR3 is given with its conserved first and last residue. D genes are given only for firm matches. Clone size appears in some rows only: once, few, many, or a class for an expanded clone.

J: TRBJ1-4
size: .
D: .
V: TRBV10-1
DNA: TGCGCCAGCAGTGAGCCAAGGAATGGTAGCCGCGGATTTTTT
CDR3: CASSEPRNGSRGFF

J: TRBJ2-7
size: .
D: TRBD1
V: TRBV5-1
DNA: TGCGCCAGCAGCTTGAACCCCGGGACAGGGTTCGACGAGCAGTACTTC
CDR3: CASSLNPGTGFDEQYF

J: TRBJ1-5
size: .
D: TRBD1
V: TRBV15
DNA: TGTGCCACCAGCAGAGCTGCGGGACAGGCGTATAGCAATCAGCCCCAGCATTTT
CDR3: CATSRAAGQAYSNQPQHF

J: TRBJ2-1
size: .
D: TRBD1
V: TRBV30
DNA: TGTGCCTGGAGTGTCTCCGGGACAGGCGTGTTCTTC
CDR3: CAWSVSGTGVFF

J: TRBJ1-1
size: .
D: .
V: TRBV10-1
DNA: TGCGCCAGCTTAGGACAGAACACTGAAGCTTTCTTT
CDR3: CASLGQNTEAFF

J: TRBJ2-7
size: .
D: .
V: TRBV10-3
DNA: TGTGCCATCAGTGACCCAGGACAGAGCTCCTACGAGCAGTACTTC
CDR3: CAISDPGQSSYEQYF

J: TRBJ1-3
size: .
D: .
V: TRBV7-9
DNA: TGTGCCAGCAGCTCCCGGGGGGGGCTTGGAAACACCATATATTTT
CDR3: CASSSRGGLGNTIYF

J: TRBJ1-2
size: .
D: TRBD1
V: TRBV6-6
DNA: TGTGCCAGCGAAGGGCTGGGACAGGGCGATTATGGCTACACCTTC
CDR3: CASEGLGQGDYGYTF

J: TRBJ1-2
size: few
D: .
V: TRBV25-1
DNA: TGTGCCAGCAGTGAATGGCCAGGGACGGGGGACTATGGCTACACCTTC
CDR3: CASSEWPGTGDYGYTF

J: TRBJ2-2
size: .
D: TRBD1
V: TRBV7-9
DNA: TGTGCCAGCACCCCGGGACAGGGAGCCGGGGAGCTGTTTTTT
CDR3: CASTPGQGAGELFF

J: TRBJ2-7
size: .
D: .
V: TRBV28
DNA: TGTGCCAGCAGTTTATTTCTGGGGGCAGGCGAGCAGTACTTC
CDR3: CASSLFLGAGEQYF

J: TRBJ1-2
size: .
D: .
V: TRBV7-2
DNA: TGTGCCAGCAGCTTAGCTCAGGCGACGACAGATAGATCGGGCTACACCTTC
CDR3: CASSLAQATTDRSGYTF

J: TRBJ1-2
size: .
D: .
V: TRBV6-1
DNA: TGTGCCAGCAGCCCCTCCCAGGGGAGCAATGGCTACACCTTC
CDR3: CASSPSQGSNGYTF

J: TRBJ1-1
size: .
D: .
V: TRBV5-6
DNA: TGTGCCAGCTGGTACAGGGTGGACACTGAAGCTTTCTTT
CDR3: CASWYRVDTEAFF

J: TRBJ2-4
size: .
D: TRBD1
V: TRBV10-3
DNA: TGTGCCATCTGGACAGGGGAGACCAAAAACATTCAGTACTTC
CDR3: CAIWTGETKNIQYF

J: TRBJ1-1
size: .
D: .
V: TRBV11-2
DNA: TGTGCCAGCAGCTCAGCGAGGAACACTGAAGCTTTCTTT
CDR3: CASSSARNTEAFF

J: TRBJ1-2
size: .
D: .
V: TRBV6-5
DNA: TGTGCCAGCAGTTACGAGGGCAGGGGCGGCTATGGCTACACCTTC
CDR3: CASSYEGRGGYGYTF

J: TRBJ2-2
size: .
D: .
V: TRBV7-9
DNA: TGTGCCAGCAGCGGCCCCCAGGGGACCTCCGGGGAGCTGTTTTTT
CDR3: CASSGPQGTSGELFF

J: TRBJ1-2
size: .
D: TRBD1
V: TRBV29-1
DNA: TGCAGCGTTGATTTTGACAGGGAACATAACTATGGCTACACCTTC
CDR3: CSVDFDREHNYGYTF

J: TRBJ2-5
size: .
D: TRBD2
V: TRBV2
DNA: TGTGCCAGCCTTAGCGGGGGGGAAGAGACCCAGTACTTC
CDR3: CASLSGGEETQYF

J: TRBJ2-1
size: .
D: .
V: TRBV13
DNA: TGTGCCAGCAGCTTACCGGGACTCCCGAGCTCCTACAATGAGCAGTTCTTC
CDR3: CASSLPGLPSSYNEQFF

J: TRBJ2-2
size: .
D: TRBD2
V: TRBV9
DNA: TGTGCCAGCAGCGTCTCCGGGACTAGCGGGGGGCGCTACACCGGGGAGCTGTTTTTT
CDR3: CASSVSGTSGGRYTGELFF

J: TRBJ1-1
size: .
D: TRBD1
V: TRBV29-1
DNA: TGCAGCGGGGGCGAGGGGGCTGGAGCTTTCTTT
CDR3: CSGGEGAGAFF

J: TRBJ1-1
size: .
D: .
V: TRBV7-2
DNA: TGTGCCAGCAGCTTGGGACTGATAAACACTGAAGCTTTCTTT
CDR3: CASSLGLINTEAFF

J: TRBJ1-2
size: .
D: .
V: TRBV19
DNA: TGTGCCAGTAGGAGTAAGGACAGCTATGGCTACACCTTC
CDR3: CASRSKDSYGYTF

J: TRBJ2-3
size: .
D: .
V: TRBV9
DNA: TGTGCCAGCAGCGTGACAGGCACAGATACGCAGTATTTT
CDR3: CASSVTGTDTQYF

J: TRBJ2-7
size: .
D: .
V: TRBV19
DNA: TGTGCCAGTAGTTATACAGGACCCTACGAGCAGTACTTC
CDR3: CASSYTGPYEQYF

J: TRBJ2-1
size: .
D: TRBD2
V: TRBV27
DNA: TGTGCCAGCAGTTTCCCAGGGGGGAGCGGGGGGGACAATGAGCAGTTCTTC
CDR3: CASSFPGGSGGDNEQFF

J: TRBJ2-7
size: .
D: .
V: TRBV11-2
DNA: TGTGCCAGCAGCTTAGTATTGGCAGGGCGAGAGCAGTACTTC
CDR3: CASSLVLAGREQYF

J: TRBJ2-7
size: .
D: .
V: TRBV6-5
DNA: TGTGCCAGCAGTTACAACCCGCACAGCTCCTACGAGCAGTACTTC
CDR3: CASSYNPHSSYEQYF

J: TRBJ1-5
size: .
D: TRBD1
V: TRBV19
DNA: TGTGCCAGTAGTATCCCCCGGACAGGGTACAATCAGCCCCAGCATTTT
CDR3: CASSIPRTGYNQPQHF

J: TRBJ1-2
size: .
D: .
V: TRBV6-5
DNA: TGTGCCAGCAGTTGGGCGGGACCGAATCTTAACTATGGCTACACCTTC
CDR3: CASSWAGPNLNYGYTF

J: TRBJ1-2
size: .
D: .
V: TRBV30
DNA: TGTGCCTGGAGGCACAGGGTGAGCGGCTACACCTTC
CDR3: CAWRHRVSGYTF

J: TRBJ1-1
size: .
D: .
V: TRBV6-5
DNA: TGTGCCAGCAGCCGACAGAATGAAGCTTTCTTT
CDR3: CASSRQNEAFF

J: TRBJ1-1
size: .
D: .
V: TRBV5-1
DNA: TGCGCCAGCAGCTTGGATACGGGACAGAACACTGAAGCTTTCTTT
CDR3: CASSLDTGQNTEAFF

J: TRBJ2-5
size: .
D: .
V: TRBV6-5
DNA: TGTGCCAGCAGTGAACTTTGGACCCAGTACTTC
CDR3: CASSELWTQYF

J: TRBJ1-2
size: once
D: TRBD1
V: TRBV6-1
DNA: TGTGCCAGCATAGAAGCGGACAGGTTCTATGGCTACACCTTC
CDR3: CASIEADRFYGYTF

J: TRBJ1-2
size: .
D: TRBD1
V: TRBV15
DNA: TGTGCCACCTCCCTCGACAGGGGACGGAATTATGGCTACACCTTC
CDR3: CATSLDRGRNYGYTF

J: TRBJ2-2
size: few
D: .
V: TRBV7-2
DNA: TGTGCCAGCAGCTTCGATCGCGTCGGGGAGCTGTTTTTT
CDR3: CASSFDRVGELFF

J: TRBJ2-3
size: .
D: TRBD1
V: TRBV19
DNA: TGTGCCAGTAGTATGACCGGGACAGGGAGATCAGATACGCAGTATTTT
CDR3: CASSMTGTGRSDTQYF

J: TRBJ1-6
size: .
D: TRBD1
V: TRBV9
DNA: TGTGCCAGCAGTTTCCACAGGGGGCTACAGTCACCCCTCCACTTT
CDR3: CASSFHRGLQSPLHF

J: TRBJ2-2
size: once
D: TRBD1
V: TRBV27
DNA: TGTGCCAGCAGTATTACAACAGGGGGCGGCACCGGGGAGCTGTTTTTT
CDR3: CASSITTGGGTGELFF

J: TRBJ1-5
size: .
D: TRBD1
V: TRBV4-1
DNA: TGCGCCAGCAGCCAAGGCCAGGGGGGCAATCAGCCCCAGCATTTT
CDR3: CASSQGQGGNQPQHF